This TCR beta chain was recorded in a study of cytomegalovirus exposure and HLA in healthy donors. The PCR employed 60 Vbeta primers together with 13 Jbeta primers. Profiling relied on immunoSEQ multiplex PCR, and the TCRdb table lists in-frame clones only, not all of them. The sample consists of 180,000 or so clones, roughly 82% of them appearing once. This clonotype was obtained from a man aged 35 to 55 in good health and CMV-seronegative. The source material was PBMCs.

The CDR3 loop reads CASSQFGGQGRYEQYF. As DNA, the CDR3 is TGTGCCAGCAGCCAGTTCGGTGGTCAGGGGCGATACGAGCAGTACTTC. The rearrangement joins TRBV14 to TRBJ2-7, with D possibly TRBD1 on 6 matching bases. Germline V gene lookup returns CDR1 SGHDN and CDR2 FVKESK. The CDR3 length is 16 residues. Trimming removed 3 bases from V and 4 bases from J, with 19 bases in between.